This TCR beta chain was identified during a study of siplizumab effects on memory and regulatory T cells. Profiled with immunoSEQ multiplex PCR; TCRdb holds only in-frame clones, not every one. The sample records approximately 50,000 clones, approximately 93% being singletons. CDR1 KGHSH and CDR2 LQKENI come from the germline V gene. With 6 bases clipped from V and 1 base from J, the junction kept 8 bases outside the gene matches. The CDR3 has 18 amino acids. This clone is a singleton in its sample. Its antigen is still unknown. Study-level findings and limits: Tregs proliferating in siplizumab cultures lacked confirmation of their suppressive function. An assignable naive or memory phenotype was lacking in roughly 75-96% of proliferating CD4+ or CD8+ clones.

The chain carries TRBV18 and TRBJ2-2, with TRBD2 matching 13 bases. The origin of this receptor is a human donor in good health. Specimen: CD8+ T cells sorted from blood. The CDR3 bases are TGTGCCAGCTCCCAATCCGGGACTAGCGGGGAGAACACCGGGGAGCTGTTTTTT. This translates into CASSQSGTSGENTGELFF.